Following are 30 T cell receptor beta chains from one sample sequenced in a study of T-cell reconstitution after alpha-beta-depleted transplantation in children (dated by TCRdb to about 2016). What the time point label conveys for this sample: day 60 (about 2 months) after transplantation. Taken with the paper, the label for treatment or condition translates to: allogeneic hematopoietic cell transplantation with graft depleted of TCRalphabeta T cells and CD19 B cells. To prepare the library, PCR was applied. TCRdb records Illumina HiSeq 2500 as the sequencer. TCR library preparation used molecular barcoding, with unique molecular identifiers applied to normalize quantification of the TCRbeta repertoire. The public reads were run again by TCRdb, first through fastp at Q25 and then through MiXCR, and only productive beta chains were kept. Each entry merges the rows of one CDR3 protein and shows their most common DNA and genes. The sample table contains approximately 17,000 distinct CDR3 sequences; only one count was recorded for about 8% of them. The ten largest make up 35% to 45% of the sample.

The sample consisted of PBMCs, mostly from graft donor cells, taken 60 days after TCRalphabeta/CD19-depleted stem cell transplant. These receptors were obtained from a boy under two years old who had a stem cell transplant for Wiskott-Aldrich syndrome, so the T cells may come from the graft donor.

There are many counts of this clonotype. The genes are TRBV29-1 and TRBJ2-1; D is possibly TRBD2 (6 bases). V lost 7 bases to trimming and J lost 2 bases, with 21 bases between them. The CDR3 sequence is 16 residues long. Germline CDR1 SQVTM, CDR2 ANQGSEA. CDR3 amino acids: CSEFSLAGTPYNEQFF. In DNA form, the CDR3 reads TGCAGCGAGTTTTCATTGGCGGGAACCCCCTACAATGAGCAGTTCTTC.

This clonotype has at least ten counts. The rearrangement links TRBV29-1 to TRBJ1-4; 9 bases map to TRBD1. This CDR3 comprises 15 residues. V shed 5 bases, J shed 7 bases, and the junction held 11 bases outside the gene matches. In germline, CDR1 is SQVTM, CDR2 ANQGSEA. Here the CDR3 reads CSVRATGGLGEKLFF. The CDR3 DNA reads as TGCAGCGTTCGTGCAACAGGGGGCCTCGGTGAAAAACTGTTTTTT.

By share, this clonotype ranks as large. The chain joins TRBV7-2 to TRBJ2-1, with 12 bases that match TRBD2. Per the germline V gene, CDR1 is SGHTA and CDR2 is FQGNSA. After removal of 5 bases from V and 10 bases from J, the junction contained 9 bases not matched to a gene. CDR3 length: 15 amino acids. The CDR3, as DNA: TGTGCCAGCAGCCGTTCTAGCGGGAGGGCAGGGGAGCAGTTCTTC. The encoded protein is CASSRSSGRAGEQFF.

This clonotype showed up just a few times. The V gene is TRBV9, the J gene TRBJ2-7; no clear D. The germline CDR1 and CDR2 sequences are SGDLS and YYNGEE. The V and J ends lost 0 bases and 1 base respectively, with 11 bases between them. The CDR3 spans 15 residues. The chain's CDR3 is CASSVDGAKSYEQYF. CDR3 sequence (DNA): TGTGCCAGCAGCGTAGACGGAGCCAAATCCTACGAGCAGTACTTC.

This clonotype came up many times. CDR3 bases: TGCAGCGCCGGGACAGCTAGCACAGATACGCAGTATTTT. This sequence encodes CSAGTASTDTQYF. The chain joins TRBV29-1 to TRBJ2-3; 7 nucleotides match TRBD1. Germline assignment: CDR1 SQVTM and CDR2 ANQGSEA. The CDR3 loop spans 13 amino acids. Trimming at V came to 7 bases and at J to 0 bases, leaving 4 bases not matched to a gene.

The rearrangement links TRBV3-1 to TRBJ1-3; D gene uncertain. The CDR3 spans 13 residues. V was clipped by 3 bases and J by 2 bases, with 5 bases between them. Germline lookup yields CDR1 LGHDT and CDR2 YNNKEL (reference sequence). As DNA, the CDR3 is TGTGCCAGCAGCCATATCGCTGGAAACACCATATATTTT. It is translated as CASSHIAGNTIYF. Full variable domain (missing parts from reference TRBV3-1 and TRBJ1-3): DTAVSQTPKYLVTQMGNDKSIKCEQNLGHDTMYWYKQDSKKFLKIMFSYNNKELIINETVPNRFSPKSPDKAHLNLHINSLELGDSAVYFCASSHIAGNTIYFGEGSWLTVV.

This clonotype was observed many times. This rearrangement joins TRBV27 to TRBJ2-7; D is possibly TRBD1 (6 bases). Germline loops: CDR1 MNHEY, CDR2 SMNVEV (reference sequence). The CDR3 consists of 14 residues. Trimming took off 6 bases at V and 3 bases at J, with 15 bases between the two ends. The CDR3 nucleotides read TGTGCCAGCAGGATAGCCGGGACAAACTACGAGCAGTACTTC. Residues: CASRIAGTNYEQYF.

This clonotype was picked up many times. The J gene is TRBJ2-5, the V gene TRBV2, with 11 bases fitting TRBD2. CDR3 size: 15 residues. Looked up from germline, CDR1 is SNHLY and CDR2 is FYNNEI. Losses at the gene ends were 3 bases for V and 4 bases for J; bases not matched to a gene: 4. DNA of the CDR3: TGTGCCAGCAGTGAGGCACTAGCGGGAGCAGAGACCCAGTACTTC. It yields the protein CASSEALAGAETQYF.

This clonotype has at least ten counts. The V gene is TRBV19, the J gene TRBJ1-4, with 10 bases aligning to TRBD1. CDR1 is LNHDA, CDR2 SQIVND, per germline (reference sequence). The CDR3 runs 13 residues. V gave up 7 bases and J gave up 9 bases; unmatched junction bases: 5. CDR3 residues: CASNDRGHQKLFF. The CDR3 coding sequence is TGTGCCAGTAATGACAGGGGGCATCAAAAACTGTTTTTT.

This clonotype was counted many times. The V and J genes are TRBV10-3 and TRBJ2-7, with unresolved D. CDR3 length: 13 residues. Germline lookup yields CDR1 ENHRY and CDR2 SYGVKD. Trimming removed 4 bases from V and 2 bases from J, with 9 bases in between. CDR3: CAISVGTPYEQYF. Written as DNA, the CDR3 is TGTGCCATCAGTGTGGGCACCCCCTACGAGCAGTACTTC.

The chain combines TRBV11-2 with TRBJ2-6; D not certain. The CDR3 is made up of 17 amino acids. Trimming stripped 1 base from V and 2 bases from J, with 12 bases between. Germline V gives CDR1 SGHAT, CDR2 FQNNGV. The CDR3 here is CASSLVGGITGANVLTF. DNA for the CDR3: TGTGCCAGCAGCTTAGTCGGTGGGATTACTGGGGCCAACGTCCTGACTTTC.

This clonotype has a count of ten or more. This chain connects TRBV12-3 or TRBV12-4 to TRBJ2-7; TRBD2 agrees at 8 bases. This CDR3 is built from 14 residues. The V gene end was trimmed by 6 bases and the J gene end by 4 bases; junction bases not matched to a gene: 8. The CDR3 DNA reads as TGTGCCAGCAGCCAAAGCGGGAGCATATACGAGCAGTACTTC. It codes for CASSQSGSIYEQYF.

At least ten counts were recorded for this clonotype. The chain joins TRBV5-1 to TRBJ2-1, with a weak D call TRBD2 (6 bases). The CDR3 loop spans 15 amino acids. With 0 bases removed from V and 0 bases from J, the gap between germline ends came to 7 bases. Germline CDR1 and CDR2: SGHRS and YFSETQ. The CDR3, as DNA: TGCGCCAGCAGCTTGGACGGGAGCTCCTACAATGAGCAGTTCTTC. Its protein is CASSLDGSSYNEQFF. The whole variable domain, remainder taken from reference TRBV5-1 and TRBJ2-1, is KAGVTQTPRYLIKTRGQQVTLSCSPISGHRSVSWYQQTPGQGLQFLFEYFSETQRNKGNFPGRFSGRQFSNSRSEMNVSTLELGDSALYLCASSLDGSSYNEQFFGPGTRLTVL.

In this sample, this clonotype turned up many times. CDR3 residues: CASRNRGEETQYF. In DNA, the CDR3 is TGTGCCAGCAGGAACAGGGGGGAGGAGACCCAGTACTTC. V and J are TRBV25-1 and TRBJ2-5, with TRBD1 identical over 8 bases. V gave up 6 bases and J gave up 5 bases; unmatched junction bases: 5. The CDR3 runs to 13 residues. Germline V gene data show CDR1 as MGHDK and CDR2 as SYGVNS.

This clonotype was detected many times. The chain carries TRBV12-3 or TRBV12-4 and TRBJ1-4, with TRBD1 matching 9 bases. J was trimmed by 6 bases and V by 2 bases; bases with no gene match: 4. This CDR3 has 15 residues. CDR3 in amino acids: CASSLSGTGYEKLFF. The CDR3 coding sequence is TGTGCCAGCAGTTTATCCGGGACAGGGTATGAAAAACTGTTTTTT.

This clonotype was seen repeatedly, ten times or more. The V gene is TRBV20-1, the J gene TRBJ1-5; the D is unclear. The V gene lost 1 base and the J gene lost 6 bases, with 16 bases spanning the gap. Germline-derived CDR1 and CDR2 are DFQATT and SNEGSKA (reference sequence). The CDR3 has 15 amino acids. The CDR3 loop reads CSARGAGGYGQPQHF. In DNA form, the CDR3 reads TGCAGTGCTAGAGGGGCGGGTGGTTACGGTCAGCCCCAGCATTTT.

This clonotype was detected ten times or more. V is TRBV10-3 and J is TRBJ2-2, with D maybe TRBD2 (6 bases). The germline V gene has CDR1 ENHRY and CDR2 SYGVKD. The V end lost 11 bases, the J end lost 4 bases, and 14 bases lay between the germline ends. This CDR3 region has 13 residues. This CDR3 is CAFRPEGTGELFF. Written as DNA, the CDR3 is TGTGCCTTCCGCCCGGAGGGCACCGGGGAGCTGTTTTTT.

The chain couples TRBV5-1 to TRBJ2-1; 9 bases agree with TRBD2. CDR1 is SGHRS, CDR2 YFSETQ, per germline. The CDR3 spans 16 residues. J was trimmed by 2 bases and V by 3 bases; bases with no gene match: 6. The CDR3 sequence is CASSSGTSFAYNEQFF. The CDR3 region has the DNA TGCGCCAGCAGCTCGGGGACTAGCTTCGCCTACAATGAGCAGTTCTTC.

A few counts support this clonotype. The chain uses TRBV20-1 and TRBJ2-3; no clear D gene. Trimming pared 3 bases from V and 4 bases from J, leaving 8 bases between. The CDR3 has 12 residues. From germline, CDR1 is DFQATT and CDR2 SNEGSKA (reference sequence). CDR3 bases: TGCAGTGCTAGTAAGGGTCCAGATACGCAGTATTTT. Translated: CSASKGPDTQYF.

This clonotype was counted at least ten times. CDR3 sequence reads: CASSVVGWGTDTQYF. The CDR3 DNA is TGTGCCAGCAGCGTTGTGGGTTGGGGCACAGATACGCAGTATTTT. The chain has TRBV9 and TRBJ2-3; D gene uncertain. The length of the CDR3 is 15 residues. Trimming removed 2 bases from V and 1 base from J, with 11 bases in between. Germline CDR1 and CDR2: SGDLS and YYNGEE.

This clonotype has ten or more counts. As DNA, the CDR3 is TGTGCCAGCAGGCCGGGACAGGGGAGAAATGAAAAACTGTTTTTT. It encodes CASRPGQGRNEKLFF. This chain joins TRBV28 and TRBJ1-4; 10 bases are a match to TRBD1. CDR1 and CDR2 from the germline V gene are MDHEN and SYDVKM. CDR3 length: 15 residues. V gave up 6 bases and J gave up 5 bases; unmatched junction bases: 6.

This clonotype was picked up many times. This chain connects TRBV12-3 or TRBV12-4 to TRBJ2-3, with no clear D. The germline V and J ends were trimmed by 3 bases and 2 bases, with 12 bases remaining between them. The CDR3 is 15 residues long. The CDR3 is CASSFYHTHTDTQYF. In DNA, the CDR3 is TGTGCCAGCAGTTTCTACCATACACACACAGATACGCAGTATTTT.

This clonotype was detected ten times or more. The genes are TRBV20-1 and TRBJ2-1, with unresolved D. The germline CDR1 and CDR2 sequences are DFQATT and SNEGSKA (reference sequence). The CDR3 has 11 residues. The CDR3 sequence: CTIPSYNEQFF. The CDR3 DNA sequence: TGCACCATCCCCTCCTACAATGAGCAGTTCTTC.

This clonotype was recorded a few times. This chain uses TRBV12-3 or TRBV12-4 with TRBJ2-7; the D gene is possibly TRBD2 (6 bases). The CDR3 totals 15 residues. V was shortened by 2 bases and J by 0 bases, with 11 bases between the two germline ends. CDR3 in amino acids: CASSLCARGSYEQYF. The DNA of the CDR3 is TGTGCCAGCAGTTTATGTGCGCGGGGCTCCTACGAGCAGTACTTC.

By frequency in the sample, this clonotype is medium-sized. This sequence joins TRBV29-1 and TRBJ2-5; D tentatively fits TRBD1 or TRBD2 (5 bases each). This CDR3 spans 12 amino acids. Germline CDR1 reads SQVTM; CDR2 reads ANQGSEA. Trimming took 5 bases from V and 4 from J, leaving 11 bases between them. CDR3 protein: CSVNSGGETQYF. CDR3 DNA sequence: TGCAGCGTTAACAGTGGGGGAGAGACCCAGTACTTC.

The J gene is TRBJ2-7, the V gene TRBV21-1; the D segment call TRBD1 is taken from the table without a DNA check. TRBV21-1 is labeled a pseudogene. This CDR3 has 15 amino acids. The CDR3 sequence: CASSKKRDSSYEQYF. In nucleotides, the CDR3 is TGTGCCAGCAGCAAAAAAAGGGACAGCTCCTACGAGCAGTACTTC.

This clonotype was counted at least ten times. This chain joins TRBV5-8 and TRBJ1-4, with D hard to call. CDR3 length: 13 residues. Per germline, CDR1 SGHTS and CDR2 YDEGEE. Trimming cost V 2 bases and J 4 bases, with 6 bases left between them. The CDR3 spells CASSFWINEKLFF. The DNA for the CDR3 is TGTGCCAGCAGCTTCTGGATTAATGAAAAACTGTTTTTT. The full variable domain, in which reference TRBV5-8 and TRBJ1-4 provide the parts outside the CDR3, is EAGVTQSPTHLIKTRGQQATLRCSPISGHTSVYWYQQALGLGLQFLLWYDEGEERNRGNFPPRFSGRQFPNYSSELNVNALELEDSALYLCASSFWINEKLFFGSGTQLSVL.

Ten or more counts support this clonotype. This chain connects TRBV5-1 to TRBJ2-2; D uncertain. CDR3 length: 13 amino acids. Germline V lookup: CDR1 SGHRS, CDR2 YFSETQ. V shed 5 bases and J shed 0 bases, with 5 bases lying between them. The DNA for the CDR3 is TGCGCCAGCAGGCAGGCGAACACCGGGGAGCTGTTTTTT. This gives the protein CASRQANTGELFF.

The table lists this clonotype with many counts. The chain joins TRBV6-5 to TRBJ2-7, with 8 bases that match TRBD1. The CDR3 loop spans 15 amino acids. CDR1 and CDR2 (germline): MNHEY, SVGAGI. After removal of 0 bases from V and 2 bases from J, the junction contained 3 bases not matched to a gene. CDR3 residues: CASSYSAGGAYEQYF. CDR3 in DNA: TGTGCCAGCAGTTACTCGGCAGGGGGCGCCTACGAGCAGTACTTC.

The chain links TRBV3-1 to TRBJ1-5, with 10 bases matching TRBD1. J was trimmed by 0 bases and V by 1 base; bases with no gene match: 9. The CDR3 runs to 19 residues. Germline CDR1 is LGHDT and CDR2 is YNNKEL (reference sequence). The CDR3 DNA reads as TGTGCCAGCAGCCAAGGGGCCTGGGACAGGGGATTTAGCAATCAGCCCCAGCATTTT. It yields the protein CASSQGAWDRGFSNQPQHF.